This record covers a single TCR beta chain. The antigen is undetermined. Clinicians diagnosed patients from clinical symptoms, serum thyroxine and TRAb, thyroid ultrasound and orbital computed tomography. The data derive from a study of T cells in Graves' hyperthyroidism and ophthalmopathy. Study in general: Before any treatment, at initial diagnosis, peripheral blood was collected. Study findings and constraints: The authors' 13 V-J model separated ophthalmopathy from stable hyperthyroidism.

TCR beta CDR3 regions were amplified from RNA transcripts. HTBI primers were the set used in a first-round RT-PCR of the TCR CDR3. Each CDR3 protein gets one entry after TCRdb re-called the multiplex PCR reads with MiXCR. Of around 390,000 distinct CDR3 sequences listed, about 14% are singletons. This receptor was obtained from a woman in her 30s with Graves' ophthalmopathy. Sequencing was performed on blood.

The CDR3: CSATSYAEPVPSRDEQYF. The CDR3 DNA reads TGCAGTGCTACCAGTTATGCGGAACCGGTCCCGTCGAGGGACGAGCAGTACTTC. V and J are TRBV20-1 and TRBJ2-7; D possibly corresponds to TRBD2 (5 bases). CDR1 and CDR2 from the germline V gene are DFQATT and SNEGSKA (reference sequence). The V gene lost 4 bases and the J gene lost 5 bases, with 30 bases spanning the gap. This CDR3 spans 18 amino acids.